This T cell receptor beta chain was profiled in a study of blood T cell repertoires in COVID-19. CDR1 and CDR2 (germline): SGHRS, YFSETQ. This CDR3 is 16 amino acids long. The trim removed 2 bases at V and 7 bases at J, leaving 6 bases unmatched. Sequencing used immunoSEQ multiplex PCR; TCRdb keeps in-frame clones, though not all of them. The sample consists of roughly 46,000 clones, around 87% of them appearing once. Ages ranged from about 18 to 89 years, with residence in approximately 23 US areas. The chain joins TRBV5-1 to TRBJ2-1; 13 nucleotides match TRBD2. The source is a woman in her forties or fifties who had recovered from COVID-19. The sequenced sample was PBMCs or T cells enriched from blood (not recorded which). CDR3 protein: CASSFTSGRAMNEQFF. CDR3 DNA: TGCGCCAGCAGCTTTACTAGCGGGAGGGCCATGAATGAGCAGTTCTTC.